Below are 10 T cell receptor beta chains sequenced from a single sample in a study of PD-1 blockade in classical Hodgkin lymphoma. Every patient relapsed after autologous stem cell transplantation, and brentuximab vedotin exposure varied. Only in-frame clones appear in the TCRdb table, and some are missing; sequencing was by immunoSEQ multiplex PCR. Among some 20,000 clones listed, just over 85% were seen once. This specimen consisted of peripheral blood mononuclear cells (PBMCs), obtained before the second cycle of nivolumab. The receptors stem from a human donor with classical Hodgkin lymphoma.

The gene calls are TRBV4-3 and TRBJ2-5; D is unresolved. Germline CDR1 and CDR2: LGHNA and YSLEER. CDR3 length equals 15 residues. The ends were cut back, 0 bases at V and 5 bases at J, with 13 bases in the middle. The CDR3 protein is CASSQDHEQWETQYF. DNA for the CDR3: TGCGCCAGCAGCCAAGATCACGAACAGTGGGAGACCCAGTACTTC.

This chain joins TRBV7-6 and TRBJ1-1; a possible D gene is TRBD1 (5 bases). The CDR3 is made up of 13 amino acids. CDR1 and CDR2 (germline): SGHVS, FNYEAQ. Trimming took off 1 base at V and 4 bases at J, with 7 bases between the two ends. The CDR3 sequence is CASSLGGITEAFF. CDR3 sequence (DNA): TGTGCCAGCAGCTTAGGGGGGATCACTGAAGCTTTCTTT.

The V and J genes are TRBV9 and TRBJ2-2; 13 bases match TRBD2. Unmatched junction bases numbered 6, after V lost 3 bases and J lost 4 bases. This CDR3 comprises 17 residues. Germline V gene lookup returns CDR1 SGDLS and CDR2 YYNGEE. As DNA, the CDR3 is TGTGCCAGCAGCGCTACTAGCGGGGGGGCGGGCACCGGGGAGCTGTTTTTT. Encoded protein: CASSATSGGAGTGELFF.

This clone was recorded once. V gene TRBV9 combines with J gene TRBJ1-3, with 7 bases matching TRBD1. Germline V gene lookup returns CDR1 SGDLS and CDR2 YYNGEE. The V segment lost 0 bases and the J segment 4 bases; nucleotides outside the gene matches: 7. The CDR3 consists of 16 residues. The CDR3 sequence: CASSVDLGGTGNTIYF. The CDR3 DNA is TGTGCCAGCAGCGTAGACTTAGGGGGCACGGGAAACACCATATATTTT.

This clone was counted once. The chain joins TRBV5-1 to TRBJ2-3, with D tentatively TRBD1 (6 bases). Trimming left V 0 bases short and J 4 bases short, with 12 bases between. This CDR3 region has 15 residues. Per germline, CDR1 SGHRS and CDR2 YFSETQ. The CDR3 spells CASSLEGKGADTQYF. DNA of the CDR3: TGCGCCAGCAGCTTGGAAGGCAAGGGGGCAGATACGCAGTATTTT.

The V and J genes are TRBV6-5 and TRBJ2-2; D might be TRBD1 or TRBD2, each matching 5 bases. This CDR3 has 14 residues. In germline, CDR1 is MNHEY, CDR2 SVGAGI. The V and J ends lost 5 bases and 2 bases respectively, with 9 bases between them. The CDR3 loop reads CASSPGPNTGELFF. DNA for the CDR3: TGTGCCAGCAGTCCGGGGCCAAACACCGGGGAGCTGTTTTTT.

The chain uses TRBV5-1 and TRBJ1-5; the D is unclear. The V gene's germline CDR1 is SGHRS and CDR2 YFSETQ. Trimming removed 3 bases from V and 5 bases from J, with 9 bases in between. The CDR3 has 13 residues. CDR3 protein: CASSSAPDQPQHF. In DNA form, the CDR3 reads TGCGCCAGCAGCTCTGCCCCGGATCAGCCCCAGCATTTT.

V gene TRBV5-1 combines with J gene TRBJ2-7; 10 bases match TRBD1. This CDR3 has 15 residues. Germline-derived CDR1 and CDR2 are SGHRS and YFSETQ. V trimming: 2 bases; J trimming: 2 bases; junction bases outside the gene matches: 4. Written as DNA, the CDR3 is TGCGCCAGCAGCTTTGGACAGGGGGTTCCCTACGAGCAGTACTTC. The encoded protein is CASSFGQGVPYEQYF.

The chain recombines TRBV19 with TRBJ1-2, with 8 bases lining up with TRBD1. The germline V gene encodes CDR1 LNHDA and CDR2 SQIVND (reference sequence). The CDR3 length is 14 residues. The ends lost 7 bases at V and 5 bases at J; junction bases unmatched: 9. CDR3 protein: CASTSGQARYGYTF. The CDR3 DNA reads as TGTGCCAGTACCTCGGGACAGGCCCGTTATGGCTACACCTTC.

The chain couples TRBV5-4 to TRBJ2-7; 7 bases align to TRBD1. With V trimmed by 0 bases and J by 0 bases, 3 bases remained unmatched. Germline values: CDR1 SGHNT, CDR2 YYREEE (reference sequence). The length of the CDR3 is 15 residues. Here the CDR3 DNA reads TGTGCCAGCAGCTTGGGACAGGGAAACTCCTACGAGCAGTACTTC. This codes for CASSLGQGNSYEQYF.